One and the same sample provided the 9 T cell receptor beta chains below, sequenced in a study of OX40 agonist ivuxolimab in advanced cancers. Receptor libraries were prepared by the immunoSEQ multiplex PCR assay. TCRdb retrieved this table from immuneACCESS and kept in-frame rearrangements only. Not all clones are present; in checked studies, unresolved V genes account for under half, and no reason is known for the remainder. The table for this sample lists tens of thousands of clones; around 85% of them were counted only once. The top ten clonotypes cover over 25% of the sample. Sequenced material: CD4+ or CD8+ T cells sorted from blood, taken in a trial of the OX40 agonist ivuxolimab. The source is an adult with an advanced solid tumor such as melanoma, head and neck, liver or kidney cancer.

CDR3 loop: CASSFLSPGQGQDYGYTF. The CDR3 nucleotides read TGTGCCAGCAGTTTTCTCAGCCCTGGACAGGGACAAGACTATGGCTACACCTTC. The chain combines TRBV27 with TRBJ1-2; 8 bases agree with TRBD1. The CDR3 runs to 18 residues. Trimming at V came to 3 bases and at J to 3 bases, leaving 15 bases not matched to a gene. Germline values: CDR1 MNHEY, CDR2 SMNVEV (reference sequence).

The CDR3: CASSLGVWDRGGDEQFF. The CDR3 coding sequence is TGCGCCAGCAGCTTGGGGGTATGGGACAGGGGAGGCGATGAGCAGTTCTTC. V usage is TRBV5-1 and J usage is TRBJ2-1; 10 positions match TRBD1. The CDR3 extends over 17 amino acids. Germline V gene lookup returns CDR1 SGHRS and CDR2 YFSETQ. The trim removed 0 bases at V and 8 bases at J, leaving 11 bases unmatched.

The V and J genes are TRBV14 and TRBJ2-3; D tentatively reads TRBD1 or TRBD2 (6 bases each). Germline-derived CDR1 and CDR2 are SGHDN and FVKESK. V was trimmed by 1 base and J by 2 bases, leaving 10 bases between them. This CDR3 has 15 amino acids. CDR3 amino acids: CASSQGRGATDTQYF. DNA for the CDR3: TGTGCCAGCAGCCAAGGGAGGGGGGCCACAGATACGCAGTATTTT.

The chain links TRBV19 to TRBJ2-7; TRBD1 agrees at 8 bases. This CDR3 is 15 amino acids long. The germline gives CDR1 LNHDA, CDR2 SQIVND (reference sequence). V was clipped by 4 bases and J by 5 bases; unmatched bases: 10. Written as DNA, the CDR3 is TGTGCCAGTAGTACCCGGGACAGGTTTCCCCACGAGCAGTACTTC. The encoded protein is CASSTRDRFPHEQYF.

The chain joins TRBV7-9 to TRBJ1-2, with 7 bases fitting TRBD1. There are 13 residues in the CDR3. CDR1 is SEHNR and CDR2 is FQNEAQ in the germline V gene (reference sequence). Trimming removed 5 bases from V and 2 bases from J; junction bases left unmatched: 2. CDR3 bases: TGTGCCAGCAGCCCGGGACAGAACTATGGCTACACCTTC. Translation gives CASSPGQNYGYTF.

The J gene is TRBJ2-7, the V gene TRBV9, with TRBD1 matching 9 bases. Germline CDR1 SGDLS, CDR2 YYNGEE. Trimming took 4 bases from V and 2 from J; bases not matched to a gene: 13. This CDR3 is 17 amino acids long. CDR3 nucleotides: TGTGCCAGCAGCCTTGCCCCAACAGGGGGCGAACCCTACGAGCAGTACTTC. It yields the protein CASSLAPTGGEPYEQYF.

This clone has only one observation. The chain recombines TRBV7-2 with TRBJ2-5, with 10 bases fitting TRBD2. The CDR3 is 15 amino acids. The V and J ends lost 5 bases and 1 base, in that order; junction bases with no gene match: 4. From germline, CDR1 is SGHTA and CDR2 FQGNSA. The CDR3 DNA sequence: TGTGCCAGCAGCCGGACTAGCGGAGCCCAAGAGACCCAGTACTTC. Protein product: CASSRTSGAQETQYF.

The gene calls are TRBV5-1 and TRBJ2-6; D might be TRBD1 (5 bases). The germline V gene has CDR1 SGHRS and CDR2 YFSETQ. CDR3 size: 16 residues. V dropped 4 bases and J dropped 0 bases, with 11 bases sitting between them. The CDR3 nucleotides read TGCGCCAGCAGCAAGGACATACTCTCTGGGGCCAACGTCCTGACTTTC. Translated, it gives CASSKDILSGANVLTF.

The genes are TRBV19 and TRBJ1-1; D call uncertain. The V gene lost 5 bases and the J gene lost 2 bases, with 12 bases spanning the gap. The V gene's germline CDR1 is LNHDA and CDR2 SQIVND (reference sequence). The CDR3 contains 14 residues. The CDR3 loop is CASSPYSGNTEAFF. CDR3 in DNA: TGTGCCAGTAGTCCTTACAGTGGAAACACTGAAGCTTTCTTT.